This T cell receptor (beta chain) was captured by sequencing in a study of Graves' ophthalmopathy and Graves' hyperthyroidism. Study information: Ahead of any treatment, peripheral blood was obtained at the initial diagnosis.

Amplification of TCR beta CDR3 regions used RNA transcripts. Scientists carried out first-round RT-PCR using HTBI primers and then a second-round multiplex PCR. TCRdb re-analysed the multiplex PCR reads in MiXCR, keeping a single row per CDR3 protein. This table has approximately 500,000 distinct CDR3 sequences, approximately 14% appearing once. Ophthalmopathy donors showed moderate-to-severe activity, CAS ≥3, NOSPECS ≥4 and a duration under 3 months. This CDR3 region has 13 residues. Per germline, CDR1 DFQATT and CDR2 SNEGSKA (reference sequence). V shed 3 bases and J shed 6 bases, with 15 bases lying between them. Many counts were recorded for this clonotype.

The receptor was isolated from a woman in her twenties or thirties with Graves' ophthalmopathy. The rearrangement joins TRBV20-1 to TRBJ2-7; D possibly matches TRBD1 or TRBD2 (5 bases each). Sequencing used blood. CDR3 amino acids: CSASRDRRAEQYF. The CDR3 nucleotides read TGCAGTGCTAGCCGGGACCGCCGCGCCGAGCAGTACTTC.